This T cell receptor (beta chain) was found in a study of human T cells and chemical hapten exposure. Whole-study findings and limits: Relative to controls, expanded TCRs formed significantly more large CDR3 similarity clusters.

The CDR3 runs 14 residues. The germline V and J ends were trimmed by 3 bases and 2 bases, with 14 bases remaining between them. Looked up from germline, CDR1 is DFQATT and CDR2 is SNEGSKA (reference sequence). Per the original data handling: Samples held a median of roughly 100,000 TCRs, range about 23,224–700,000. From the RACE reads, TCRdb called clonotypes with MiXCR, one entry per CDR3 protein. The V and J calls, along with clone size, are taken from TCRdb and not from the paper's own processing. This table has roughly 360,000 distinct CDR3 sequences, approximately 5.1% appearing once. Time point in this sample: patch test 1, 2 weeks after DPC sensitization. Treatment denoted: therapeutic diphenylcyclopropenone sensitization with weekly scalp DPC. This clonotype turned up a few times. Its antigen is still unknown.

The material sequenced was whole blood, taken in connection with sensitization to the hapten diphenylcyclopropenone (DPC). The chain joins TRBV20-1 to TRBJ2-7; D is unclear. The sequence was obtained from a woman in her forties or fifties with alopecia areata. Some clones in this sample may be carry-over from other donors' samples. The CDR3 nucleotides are TGCAGTGCTAGCCCCTCCGGTCTAACCTACGAGCAGTACTTC. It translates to CSASPSGLTYEQYF.